This note documents a single T cell receptor beta chain sequence. This sample was taken from a study of blood T cell repertoires in COVID-19. Study overall: Both acute and convalescent COVID-19 samples were obtained from the United States, Italy and Spain.

Original data processing: From reference gene primer amplification, estimates of nucleated cell counts were derived. Here immunoSEQ multiplex PCR was the method, and the copy in TCRdb shows in-frame clones only, minus some. The V and J calls and clone size come from that table; D and trimming were worked out from the DNA. Of about 400,000 clones listed, roughly 88% were seen once; the top ten hold roughly 2%. This CDR3 is 13 amino acids long. Trimming stripped 5 bases from V and 3 bases from J, with 10 bases between. The receptor's source is a middle-aged woman with acute COVID-19. The sample taken for sequencing was PBMCs or T cells enriched from blood (not recorded which). The chain is built from TRBV12-3 or TRBV12-4 and TRBJ1-1; D is perhaps TRBD1 (5 bases). The CDR3 nucleotides read TGTGCCAGCAGTCAGGACACCGACACTGAAGCTTTCTTT. Its protein product is CASSQDTDTEAFF.